The 29 T cell receptor beta chains listed next were all sequenced from one sample in a study of Graves' ophthalmopathy and Graves' hyperthyroidism. RNA transcripts provided the template for amplifying TCR beta CDR3 regions. HTBI-primed RT-PCR formed the first round, and a multiplex PCR formed the second. Via MiXCR, TCRdb re-called the multiplex PCR reads, giving one row per CDR3 protein. Of approximately 540,000 distinct CDR3 sequences listed, just under 40% are singletons. Sequenced: peripheral blood or thyroid tissue (not recorded which). The receptors shown here come from an adult man with Graves' hyperthyroidism.

Note on this clonotype: A much bigger clone sits one base away, suggesting this may be a read error. The chain couples TRBV6-9 to TRBJ1-5, with 7 bases that match TRBD1. Germline lookup yields CDR1 MNHGY and CDR2 SVAAGI. CDR3 length: 15 amino acids. The V gene end was trimmed by 5 bases and the J gene end by 6 bases; junction bases not matched to a gene: 10. CDR3 amino acids: CASSEGGRFGQPQHF. CDR3 coding DNA: TGTGCCAGCAGTGAAGGGGGCAGATTCGGTCAGCCCCAGCATTTT.

The rearrangement links TRBV29-1 to TRBJ2-7, with 7 bases identical to TRBD1. Per germline, CDR1 SQVTM and CDR2 ANQGSEA. The CDR3 contains 13 residues. V lost 6 bases and J lost 0; bases outside the gene matches: 5. This chain's CDR3 is CSVTGRDSYEQYF. In nucleotides, the CDR3 is TGCAGCGTGACAGGGCGAGACTCCTACGAGCAGTACTTC.

This chain uses TRBV10-1 with TRBJ2-3; perhaps TRBD2 as D (6 bases). Germline values: CDR1 WNHNN, CDR2 SYGVQD (reference sequence). The V gene lost 0 bases and the J gene lost 0 bases, with 10 bases spanning the gap. The CDR3 totals 16 residues. CDR3 DNA sequence: TGCGCCAGCAGTGAGTCGGCAGGGACTAGCACAGATACGCAGTATTTT. The encoded protein is CASSESAGTSTDTQYF.

Ten or more counts support this clonotype. The genes are TRBV15 and TRBJ2-7; the D gene is possibly TRBD1 (5 bases). Per the germline V gene, CDR1 is LNHNV and CDR2 is YYDKDF (reference sequence). V was cut by 0 bases and J by 7 bases, with 16 bases left in between. There are 15 residues in the CDR3. This CDR3 is CATSRDPQGIGEQYF. DNA for the CDR3: TGTGCCACCAGCAGAGATCCCCAGGGAATCGGGGAGCAGTACTTC.

This clonotype has more than one count but fewer than ten. The J gene is TRBJ2-5, the V gene TRBV20-1, with 16 bases fitting TRBD2. The germline CDR1 and CDR2 sequences are DFQATT and SNEGSKA (reference sequence). V shed 2 bases, J shed 2 bases, and the junction held 5 bases outside the gene matches. The CDR3 has 17 residues. DNA for the CDR3: TGCAGTGCTAGACCGGGACTAGCGGGAGGGTGGCAAGAGACCCAGTACTTC. It encodes CSARPGLAGGWQETQYF.

This clonotype was detected only once. In nucleotides, the CDR3 is TGTGCCACCAGTGCCATTGGGACTAGCGGGACCCATGAGCAGTTCTTC. Protein sequence: CATSAIGTSGTHEQFF. This chain connects TRBV24-1 to TRBJ2-5; 13 bases are a match to TRBD2. The DNA end is a closer match to TRBJ2-1, so the J assignment may be wrong. This CDR3 has 16 amino acids. Germline assignment: CDR1 KGHDR and CDR2 SFDVKD.

This clonotype was recorded at least ten times. The genes are TRBV5-5 and TRBJ2-5, with 12 bases fitting TRBD2. The CDR3 spans 14 residues. CDR1 and CDR2 (germline): SGHKS, YYEKEE (reference sequence). After removal of 5 bases from V and 3 bases from J, the junction contained 2 bases not matched to a gene. The CDR3 DNA is TGTGCCAGCAGACTAGCGGGGGGCGAAGAGACCCAGTACTTC. Encoded protein: CASRLAGGEETQYF. The full variable domain, with the rest looked up from reference TRBV5-5 and TRBJ2-5, is DAGVTQSPTHLIKTRGQQVTLRCSPISGHKSVSWYQQVLGQGPQFIFQYYEKEERGRGNFPDRFSARQFPNYSSELNVNALLLGDSALYLCASRLAGGEETQYFGPGTRLLVL.

This clonotype was detected once. J is TRBJ1-1 and V is TRBV29-1; 7 positions match TRBD1. Trimming took 0 bases from V and 5 from J; bases not matched to a gene: 3. Germline CDR1 is SQVTM and CDR2 is ANQGSEA. The CDR3 contains 13 residues. The CDR3 nucleotides are TGCAGCGTTGAAGAAAGGGGGCGAACTGAAGCTTTCTTT. Its translation is CSVEERGRTEAFF. Full variable domain (missing parts from reference TRBV29-1 and TRBJ1-1): SAVISQKPSRDICQRGTSLTIQCQVDSQVTMMFWYRQQPGQSLTLIATANQGSEATYESGFVIDKFPISRPNLTFSTLTVSNMSPEDSSIYLCSVEERGRTEAFFGQGTRLTVV.

Note on this clonotype: The junction shows a germline mismatch at one end, possibly a read error. The chain is built from TRBV10-3 and TRBJ2-7; D is ambiguous. The CDR3 consists of 13 residues. The germline CDR1 and CDR2 sequences are ENHRY and SYGVKD. Here the CDR3 reads CASSGLQSREQYF. The CDR3 DNA sequence: TGTGCCAGCAGTGGGCTGCAGTCGCGGGAGCAGTACTTC.

The CDR3 protein is CATSDLLPGRFSQPQYF. CDR3 nucleotide sequence: TGTGCCACCAGTGATTTGCTTCCAGGGCGGTTCAGTCAGCCCCAGTACTTC. This chain joins TRBV24-1 and TRBJ2-5; D might be TRBD1 (5 bases). Looked up from germline, CDR1 is KGHDR and CDR2 is SFDVKD. Trimming cost V 0 bases and J 9 bases, with 22 bases left between them. CDR3 length: 17 residues.

In this sample, this clonotype turned up many times. The chain links TRBV7-9 to TRBJ2-5, with TRBD1 matching 12 bases. The CDR3 sequence is 16 residues long. Germline values: CDR1 SEHNR, CDR2 FQNEAQ (reference sequence). Unmatched junction bases numbered 7, after V lost 3 bases and J lost 5 bases. This chain's CDR3 is CASSFGTGGGLETQYF. The CDR3 coding sequence is TGTGCCAGCAGCTTCGGGACAGGGGGCGGTCTCGAGACCCAGTACTTC.

There are many counts of this clonotype. The CDR3 region is CASSLTMDHGELFF. CDR3 DNA sequence: TGCGCCAGCAGCCTAACTATGGATCACGGGGAGCTGTTTTTT. The chain uses TRBV5-1 and TRBJ2-2; no definite D call. The V end lost 4 bases, the J end lost 7 bases, and 14 bases lay between the germline ends. The length of the CDR3 is 14 residues. Germline CDR1 reads SGHRS; CDR2 reads YFSETQ.

The gene calls are TRBV10-3 and TRBJ1-2; tentative D call: TRBD1 (5 bases). The length of the CDR3 is 14 residues. Germline V gene data show CDR1 as ENHRY and CDR2 as SYGVKD. The V and J ends lost 4 bases and 4 bases respectively, with 13 bases between them. The CDR3 nucleotides are TGTGCCATCAGTGCTACAGGTTCCAGCTATGGCTACACCTTC. Translation: CAISATGSSYGYTF.

Many counts were recorded for this clonotype. V is TRBV5-1 and J is TRBJ1-5; no clear D. This CDR3 contains 15 residues. CDR1 and CDR2 (germline): SGHRS, YFSETQ. Trimming removed 0 bases from V and 4 bases from J, with 11 bases in between. CDR3 DNA sequence: TGCGCCAGCAGCTTGGACGGGGATGTGAATCAGCCCCAGCATTTT. It is translated as CASSLDGDVNQPQHF.

This clonotype was detected many times. The rearrangement joins TRBV19 to TRBJ2-6; D is uncertain. Per the germline V gene, CDR1 is LNHDA and CDR2 is SQIVND (reference sequence). V lost 5 bases to trimming and J lost 1 base, with 3 bases between them. CDR3 length: 13 amino acids. CDR3 sequence: CASSQSGANVLTF. In DNA form, the CDR3 reads TGTGCCAGTAGTCAGTCTGGGGCCAACGTCCTGACTTTC.

The chain combines TRBV7-2 with TRBJ2-2; 8 bases fit TRBD2. Germline values: CDR1 SGHTA, CDR2 FQGNSA. This CDR3 region has 14 residues. V lost 4 bases to trimming and J lost 4 bases; unmatched junction nucleotides: 2. The CDR3: CASSYSGATGELFF. Written as DNA, the CDR3 is TGTGCCAGCAGCTATAGCGGGGCCACCGGGGAGCTGTTTTTT.

This chain joins TRBV5-1 and TRBJ2-7; 9 bases agree with TRBD1. CDR3 size: 15 residues. Losses at the gene ends were 4 bases for V and 1 base for J; bases not matched to a gene: 6. CDR1 is SGHRS, CDR2 YFSETQ, per germline. The CDR3, as DNA: TGCGCCAGCAGCACCACAGGGGGCGCTTCCTACGAGCAGTACTTC. This codes for CASSTTGGASYEQYF.

Many counts were recorded for this clonotype. The V gene is TRBV7-2, the J gene TRBJ2-6; the D gene is possibly TRBD1 (5 bases). The V end was cut by 2 bases, the J end by 0 bases, with 8 bases between. The length of the CDR3 is 16 residues. The germline CDR1 and CDR2 sequences are SGHTA and FQGNSA. Written as DNA, the CDR3 is TGTGCCAGCAGCTTATTAGGGGACTCTGGGGCCAACGTCCTGACTTTC. Translation gives CASSLLGDSGANVLTF.

This clonotype was observed at least ten times. For the CDR3, the DNA is TGTGCCAGCAGCGTAGTGGGGGAGGACACGAACACCGGGGAGCTGTTTTTT. Translating gives CASSVVGEDTNTGELFF. The rearrangement links TRBV9 to TRBJ2-2; weak D call: TRBD2 (6 bases). Trimming left V 0 bases short and J 0 bases short, with 12 bases between. Germline values: CDR1 SGDLS, CDR2 YYNGEE. CDR3 length: 17 residues.

This clonotype was detected ten times or more. CDR3 loop: CASSSDSGYEQYF. The CDR3 DNA is TGTGCCAGCAGCTCGGACAGCGGCTACGAGCAGTACTTC. V usage is TRBV7-9 and J usage is TRBJ2-7, with D perhaps TRBD1 (6 bases). The CDR3 has 13 residues. Germline V CDR1 and CDR2: SEHNR, FQNEAQ (reference sequence). Between the trimmed V and J ends, which lost 4 bases and 3 bases, there was a span of 10 bases. Looking up the rest from reference TRBV7-9 and TRBJ2-7 gives the full variable domain: DTGVSQNPRHKITKRGQNVTFRCDPISEHNRLYWYRQTLGQGPEFLTYFQNEAQLEKSRLLSDRFSAERPKGSFSTLEIQRTEQGDSAMYLCASSSDSGYEQYFGPGTRLTVT.

Notes on this clonotype: Relative to the germline gene, one junction end is altered; a read error may explain this. This sequence joins TRBV15 and TRBJ2-5; TRBD1 aligns across 10 bases. This CDR3 is 14 amino acids long. In germline, CDR1 is LNHNV, CDR2 YYDKDF (reference sequence). The CDR3 loop reads CATSRDRGEEAQYF. The DNA for the CDR3 is TGTGCCACCAGCAGGGACAGGGGGGAAGAGGCCCAGTACTTC.

The genes are TRBV5-1 and TRBJ2-5; the match to TRBD1 covers 7 bases. J gave up 2 bases and V 4 bases, and 2 bases lay outside the gene matches. The V gene's germline CDR1 is SGHRS and CDR2 YFSETQ. The CDR3 length is 13 residues. The CDR3 reads CASSDREQETQYF. In DNA form, the CDR3 reads TGCGCCAGCAGCGACAGGGAGCAAGAGACCCAGTACTTC.

The rearrangement links TRBV4-1 to TRBJ1-5, with no clear D. Germline loops: CDR1 MGHRA, CDR2 YSYEKL. This CDR3 is built from 16 residues. V lost 0 bases to trimming and J lost 0 bases, with 9 bases between them. The CDR3 DNA is TGCGCCAGCAGCCAAGACGGATTCTATAGCAATCAGCCCCAGCATTTT. Translated: CASSQDGFYSNQPQHF.

For this clonotype: The junction departs from the called germline gene at one end, perhaps through a read error. The rearrangement uses TRBV6-5 and TRBJ2-1, with 7 nucleotides matching TRBD2. Germline-derived CDR1 and CDR2 are MNHEY and SVGAGI. CDR3 length: 14 amino acids. The CDR3 region has the DNA TGTGCCAGCAATAGACTAGCCTCCCACAATGAGCAGTTCTTC. This gives the protein CASNRLASHNEQFF.

The chain is built from TRBV10-3 and TRBJ2-7; D not certain. The V and J ends lost 0 bases and 0 bases respectively, with 6 bases between them. CDR1 is ENHRY and CDR2 is SYGVKD in the germline V gene. This CDR3 has 14 residues. The CDR3 DNA is TGTGCCATCAGTGAGTCTCTAAACTCCTACGAGCAGTACTTC. Its protein is CAISESLNSYEQYF.

This clonotype was observed at least ten times. The rearrangement links TRBV2 to TRBJ2-6, with no clear D. This CDR3 comprises 14 residues. The V end lost 5 bases, the J end lost 3 bases, and 8 bases lay between the germline ends. Germline values: CDR1 SNHLY, CDR2 FYNNEI. As DNA, the CDR3 is TGTGCCAGCAGTTCAAATTTTGGGGCCAACGTCCTGACTTTC. Translated: CASSSNFGANVLTF.

This clonotype was recorded many times. This chain links TRBV7-2 with TRBJ2-7; no definite D call. The CDR3 length is 13 residues. CDR1 is SGHTA and CDR2 is FQGNSA in the germline V gene. V lost 3 bases to trimming and J lost 3 bases, with 9 bases between them. In nucleotides, the CDR3 is TGTGCCAGCAGCTTTGGGTTGGGCTACGAGCAGTACTTC. This translates into CASSFGLGYEQYF.

This rearrangement joins TRBV12-3 or TRBV12-4 to TRBJ2-7; TRBD1 is a possible D gene (6 bases). This CDR3 has 14 amino acids. V lost 8 bases and J 4 bases, leaving 18 bases between the germline ends. CDR3 loop: CASAKGGQYYEQYF. CDR3 coding DNA: TGTGCCAGCGCCAAAGGAGGACAGTATTACGAGCAGTACTTC.

A note on this clonotype: Since a much larger clone is just one base distant, this may be a read error. The chain carries TRBV19 and TRBJ1-2; D is unclear. Germline CDR1 reads LNHDA; CDR2 reads SQIVND (reference sequence). The germline V and J ends were trimmed by 7 bases and 1 base, with 16 bases remaining between them. This CDR3 contains 15 residues. The DNA of the CDR3 is TGTGCCAGTAATCCAGGCAGGCTCCTTAACTATGGCTACACCTTC. Translation: CASNPGRLLNYGYTF. Full variable domain (remainder filled in from reference TRBV19 and TRBJ1-2): DGGITQSPKYLFRKEGQNVTLSCEQNLNHDAMYWYRQDPGQGLRLIYYSQIVNDFQKGDIAEGYSVSREKKESFPLTVTSAQKNPTAFYLCASNPGRLLNYGYTFGSGTRLTVV.